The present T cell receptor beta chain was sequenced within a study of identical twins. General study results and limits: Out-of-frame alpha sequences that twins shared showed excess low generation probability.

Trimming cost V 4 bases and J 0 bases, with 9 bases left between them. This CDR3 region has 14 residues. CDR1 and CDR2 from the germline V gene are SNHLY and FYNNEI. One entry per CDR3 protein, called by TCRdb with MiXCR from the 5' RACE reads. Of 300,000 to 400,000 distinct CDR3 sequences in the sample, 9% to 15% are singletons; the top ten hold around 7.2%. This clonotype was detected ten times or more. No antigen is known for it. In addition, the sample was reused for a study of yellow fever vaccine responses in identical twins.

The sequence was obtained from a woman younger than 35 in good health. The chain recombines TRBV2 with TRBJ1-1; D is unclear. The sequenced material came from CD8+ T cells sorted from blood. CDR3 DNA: TGTGCCAGCAGTGTGGGCGTAATGAACACTGAAGCTTTCTTT. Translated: CASSVGVMNTEAFF.